The rows below give T cell receptor beta chains drawn from one sample of a study of cytomegalovirus exposure and HLA in healthy donors. Libraries were prepared by immunoSEQ multiplex PCR; TCRdb keeps only in-frame clonotypes and omits some of them. This table holds roughly 190,000 clones, roughly 80% found once. The sample was PBMCs. These receptor sequences come from a man aged 50 to 60 in good health and CMV-seronegative. Both conserved end residues are part of each CDR3. A D gene is named only where the DNA matches it firmly. Rows give clone size only sometimes, using once, few, many, or a class for an expanded clone.

TRBV6-5	TRBD1	NA	TRBJ2-1	TGTGCCAGCAGTTACTCGGGGACAGATTACAATGAGCAGTTCTTC	CASSYSGTDYNEQFF
TRBV7-8	NA	few	TRBJ2-7	TGTGCCAGCAGCCCCTCGGCTCTCCTACGAGGGGAGCAGTACTTC	CASSPSALLRGEQYF
TRBV15	NA	NA	TRBJ2-1	TGTGCCACCAGCAGGGACAAAGGCTACACCGGGTACAATGAGCAGTTCTTC	CATSRDKGYTGYNEQFF
TRBV9	NA	NA	TRBJ1-1	TGTGCCAGCAGCAACCGACAGAACACTGAAGCTTTCTTT	CASSNRQNTEAFF
TRBV7-2	NA	once	TRBJ1-1	TGTGCCAGCAGCCTAAAGCGAGTTGAAGCTTTCTTT	CASSLKRVEAFF
TRBV10-3	TRBD1	NA	TRBJ2-7	TGTGCCATCAGCGGGACAGGGCTCGGACTCCTCTTGAGCGAGCAGTACTTC	CAISGTGLGLLLSEQYF
TRBV7-9	TRBD1	NA	TRBJ2-1	TGTTCCAGCAGCTTAGACCTGGACAGGAGGAATGAGCAGTTCTTC	CSSSLDLDRRNEQFF
TRBV6-5	NA	NA	TRBJ2-7	TGTGCCAGCAGTTACGTCAGGGGCGGCGAGCAGTACTTC	CASSYVRGGEQYF
TRBV27	NA	NA	TRBJ2-7	TGTGCCAGCAGTACAGTCAGGGATCACGAGCAGTACTTC	CASSTVRDHEQYF
TRBV29-1	NA	NA	TRBJ2-2	TGCAGCGGGACTGAGAACACCGGGGAGCTGTTTTTT	CSGTENTGELFF
TRBV5-4	NA	NA	TRBJ2-7	TGTGCCAGCAGCTTTCAGGGTCCCTACGAGCAGTACTTC	CASSFQGPYEQYF
TRBV7-2	NA	NA	TRBJ2-6	TGTGCCAGCAGCTTAGGTGCCACCTACTCTGGGGCCAACGTCCTGACTTTC	CASSLGATYSGANVLTF
TRBV7-8	NA	NA	TRBJ1-5	TGTGCCAGCAGCCCTCTGGGGGGGCCCCTCAATCAGCCCCAGCATTTT	CASSPLGGPLNQPQHF
TRBV9	TRBD1	NA	TRBJ1-4	TGTGCCAGCAGCGCACTCGACAGGGCTGGCGAAAAACTGTTTTTT	CASSALDRAGEKLFF
TRBV7-2	TRBD2	NA	TRBJ2-7	TGTGCCAGCAGCTTAGCTAGCGGGGGTCCCGGGAAGCAGTACTTC	CASSLASGGPGKQYF
TRBV29-1	TRBD1	NA	TRBJ2-7	TGCAGCGCCAGCCCCGGGACAGGGTGGGGAGAGCAGTACTTC	CSASPGTGWGEQYF
TRBV10-3	NA	NA	TRBJ2-7	TGTGCCATCAGTGAGTCGCGGGAAGCCGAGCAGTACTTC	CAISESREAEQYF
TRBV27	TRBD2	NA	TRBJ2-7	TGTGCCAGCAGCCCTAGCGGGGGGCCGACCTACGAGCAGTACTTC	CASSPSGGPTYEQYF
TRBV7-9	NA	NA	TRBJ2-7	TGTTCCAGCAGTTCCACCACAGGGAACACTTACTACGAGCAGTACTTC	CSSSSTTGNTYYEQYF
TRBV4-1	TRBD1	NA	TRBJ1-2	TGCGCCAGCAGCCCGGGACAGGCTAACTATGGCTACACCTTC	CASSPGQANYGYTF
TRBV7-2	NA	NA	TRBJ1-1	TGTGCCAGCAGCTGGGCGGGGGAGATGAACACTGAAGCTTTCTTT	CASSWAGEMNTEAFF
TRBV2	TRBD1	once	TRBJ2-7	TGTGCCAGCAGTGAGCGGGACAGGGGCCACGAGCAGTACTTC	CASSERDRGHEQYF
TRBV27	NA	NA	TRBJ2-2	TGTGCCAGCAGAGACTGGACGAACACCGGGGAGCTGTTTTTT	CASRDWTNTGELFF
TRBV4-2	TRBD1	few	TRBJ2-3	TGTGCCAGCAGTAGGGACAGGCGCACAGATACGCAGTATTTT	CASSRDRRTDTQYF
TRBV7-2	NA	NA	TRBJ2-5	TGTGCCAGCAGCAGACGGAGAGGCCCGAAAGAGACCCAGTACTTC	CASSRRRGPKETQYF
TRBV6-1	NA	NA	TRBJ2-2	TGTGCCAGCATTTCAAACGCCCTCCGGGCCGGGGAGCTGTTTTTT	CASISNALRAGELFF
TRBV2	TRBD1	NA	TRBJ1-2	TGTGCCAGCAGTTCGACCCGGGACAGCTATGGCTACACCTTC	CASSSTRDSYGYTF
TRBV5-1	NA	NA	TRBJ2-2	TGCGCCAGCAGCCCTGGTGAGGGTACCACCGGGGAGCTGTTTTTT	CASSPGEGTTGELFF
TRBV10-2	NA	NA	TRBJ2-2	TGCGCCAGCAGACCCGGGGAGGTACGCACCGGGGAGCTGTTTTTT	CASRPGEVRTGELFF
TRBV4-1	TRBD1	NA	TRBJ1-1	TGCGCCAGCAGCCAGGCGACAGGGCGGGAAGCTTTCTTT	CASSQATGREAFF
TRBV6-6	TRBD1	NA	TRBJ1-5	TGTGCCAGCAGTTCCGGGACAGGCTACAATCAGCCCCAGCATTTT	CASSSGTGYNQPQHF
TRBV19	TRBD1	few	TRBJ1-2	TGTGCCAGTAGCCCTGGGACAGGGGGTTCCTATGGCTACACCTTC	CASSPGTGGSYGYTF
TRBV6-9	NA	many	TRBJ1-5	TGTGCCAGCGGCCCAGATAAGCCCCAGCATTTT	CASGPDKPQHF
TRBV4-2	NA	once	TRBJ1-4	TGTGCCAGCAGCCAAGAGGGGGGAATCGCTAATGAAAAACTGTTTTTT	CASSQEGGIANEKLFF
TRBV19	NA	NA	TRBJ1-3	TGTGCCACCGCTGACAGGAGGTCTGGAAACACCATATATTTT	CATADRRSGNTIYF
TRBV27	NA	NA	TRBJ1-2	TGTGCCAGCAGACCCTGGGGGGAAAGGGGCTACACCTTC	CASRPWGERGYTF
TRBV27	NA	NA	TRBJ1-2	TGTGCCAGCAGTCCGGGACATCCAAGGGATTTCGGCTACACCTTC	CASSPGHPRDFGYTF
TRBV14	NA	NA	TRBJ2-7	TGTGCCAGCAGCCTCCAGGGGAACCACGAGCAGTACTTC	CASSLQGNHEQYF
TRBV27	NA	once	TRBJ1-2	TGTGCCAGCAGTTTATCAGGGGCCTCCGTGTTCGGCTATGGCTACACCTTC	CASSLSGASVFGYGYTF
TRBV7-9	NA	NA	TRBJ1-2	TGTGCCAGCAGCTTAGAAGGGGAAGGCTACACCTTC	CASSLEGEGYTF
TRBV9	TRBD1	NA	TRBJ2-1	TGTGCCAGCAGCGTAGTGGGGGACAGGGTAAGTCGGCAGTTCTTC	CASSVVGDRVSRQFF
TRBV29-1	TRBD1	NA	TRBJ2-1	TGCAGCGTCCCCGGACAGGGGACGGACAATGAGCAGTTCTTC	CSVPGQGTDNEQFF
TRBV5-1	NA	NA	TRBJ2-2	TGCGCCTGCTGGTGGGGGGACCACACCGGGGAGCTGTTTTTT	CACWWGDHTGELFF
TRBV9	TRBD1	NA	TRBJ1-1	TGTGCCAGCAGCGTAGGACAGGGGGACACTGAAGCTTTCTTT	CASSVGQGDTEAFF
TRBV5-5	TRBD1	NA	TRBJ2-6	TGTGCCAGCAGCTTGGTTGACAGGGGTAACGTCCTGACTTTC	CASSLVDRGNVLTF
TRBV5-4	TRBD2	NA	TRBJ2-7	TGTGCCAGCAGCTTGGAGTTAGCGGGGGGTCTCTACGAGCAGTACTTC	CASSLELAGGLYEQYF
TRBV4-2	TRBD2	NA	TRBJ2-4	TGTGCCAGCAGCCGGACGTCGGGCTGGGGGGGGTTTTCTCTAGCCAAAAACATTCAGTACTTC	CASSRTSGWGGFSLAKNIQYF
TRBV5-5	TRBD2	NA	TRBJ2-5	TGTGCCAGCAGCTTACTGACGGGGGGCCAAGAGACCCAGTACTTC	CASSLLTGGQETQYF
TRBV5-1	TRBD1	NA	TRBJ1-2	TGCGCCAGCAGCGAACAGGGGGACGGCTATGGCTACACCTTC	CASSEQGDGYGYTF
TRBV19	NA	NA	TRBJ1-1	TGTGCCAGTAGTATATCAGCAGGGCCCACTGAAGCTTTCTTT	CASSISAGPTEAFF
TRBV19	NA	NA	TRBJ2-7	TGTGCCAGTAGTTCAGGGGCGCTAAGATACGAGCAGTACTTC	CASSSGALRYEQYF
TRBV4-1	NA	NA	TRBJ1-3	TGCGCCAGCAGCCAAGAGCGGGGTTTGAGCTCTGGAAACACCATATATTTT	CASSQERGLSSGNTIYF
TRBV6-6	NA	few	TRBJ2-7	TGTGCCAGCAGTTACGGAGGTTCCTACGAGCAGTACTTC	CASSYGGSYEQYF
TRBV30	TRBD1	NA	TRBJ1-2	TGTGCCTGGAGTGTGATATCAGGGGGACCCTATGGCTACACCTTC	CAWSVISGGPYGYTF